What follows describes a single T cell receptor beta chain. Its antigen target is currently unknown. No much larger clonotype is one base removed from it; base qualities were not supplied. The cohort was made up of about 610 healthy bone marrow donors. At the time of sampling, every cohort member was nominally healthy, though immune exposures that went unrecorded were likely present. The donor was CMV seropositive and was included in the group of some 290 seropositive cohort members. A peripheral blood sample was provided by each donor, and peripheral blood mononuclear cells were used for TCR beta sequencing. The Qiagen DNeasy Blood Extraction Kit was used to extract genomic DNA from the blood cell samples. These data are taken from a study of cytomegalovirus exposure and HLA in healthy donors (dated by TCRdb to 2016 to 2017). Context from the whole study: An earlier analysis of approximately 550 of the donors reported 250 to 300 Gb of sequence data and around 120 million unique TCR beta sequences from approximately 180 million T cells. Approximately 300 gigabases of sequencing data and 91 million or so unique TCR sequences made up an early release that covered about 640 HLA-typed donors. Of the 398 genotyped donors, 65% to 90% fell in the genetic ancestry cluster associated with self-reported Caucasian donors. The study aimed to test whether cataloging public T cell receptors could reveal signatures of past pathogen exposure. The T cell repertoires of about 700 subjects were profiled by immunosequencing and related to cytomegalovirus serostatus. A separate validation cohort of over 95 different subjects was used in addition to the approximately 670-subject first cohort. The study combined high-throughput TCR immunosequencing, statistical association of individual TCRs with disease status, and machine learning to predict cytomegalovirus infection status. In a later analysis, previously published TCR beta repertoires from fewer than 750 donors were re-analyzed and high-resolution HLA genotyping was added so that TCR occurrence patterns could be studied. Rather than using new phenotypic data, the later analysis identified candidate immune exposures from TCR beta sequences and from how often those sequences occurred across donors. To decide whether each TCR beta V gene segment behaved as functional or pseudogenic, an earlier analysis of some 580 of the donors relied on high-throughput TCR beta sequencing. Donor age, sex, ethnicity and CMV serostatus were compiled together with the repertoire data. A later genetic analysis used genome-wide SNP genotypes for about 60% of the roughly 700 donors, treating that subset as a discovery cohort. Every discovery cohort repertoire had been produced on one sequencing platform. Both class I and class II loci were covered by HLA typing, at four-digit resolution. The number of typed donors differed by locus: 629-630 for A, B, C, DRB1 and DQB1; 500 to 550 for DQA1; over 600 for DPA1; and about 470 for DPB1. Because of strong linkage in the cohort, roughly 5 DR-DQ haplotypes were treated as single units for association and clustering. Across approximately 400 genotyped donors of the cohort, an average of approximately 240,000 unique TCR beta nucleotide sequences per donor were sequenced, and roughly 18% of those sequences were non-productive.

Beyond this particular receptor, the publication reports: Assigning TCR associations to individual alleles was difficult when HLA alleles, especially DR and DQ, strongly co-occurred. In a later analysis, the rate of TCR association differed among HLA loci, with DRB1 alleles having the most associated TCRs and HLA-C alleles having the fewest. Broadly in line with IMGT annotations, most TCR beta V segments showed up in productive rearrangements about 87% or about 30% of the time in an earlier analysis of 450 to 750 of the donors. The classifier was reported to diagnose cytomegalovirus status with high specificity and sensitivity in both the original and validation cohorts. A later analysis found that most CMV-associated TCR beta chains appeared HLA-restricted, with HLA associations seemingly driven largely by CMV exposure. A later analysis associated 16,951 TCR beta sequences with specific HLA alleles at a false discovery rate of 0.05. This cohort had only TCR beta chains sequenced, and the lack of alpha or paired-chain data limited which features could be detected. A cluster of highly shared sequence variants was judged likely to be a technical artifact of the sequencing pipeline. For the cohort, immune exposure information was limited to CMV serostatus. In vitro tests confirmed that a few of the cytomegalovirus-associated TCR beta chains recognize cytomegalovirus antigens. While some public TCRs were present in many individuals, most TCR sequences turned up only very rarely across donors. According to a later genetic analysis, donors in an Asian-associated ancestry cluster had fewer N-insertions in productive TCRs than the roughly 670-donor mean. A further reported finding was that TCR beta sequences accurately predicted the HLA-A and HLA-B alleles for most subjects in the first cohort. According to a later analysis, parvovirus B19, influenza, CMV and Epstein-Barr virus appeared linked to several top co-occurrence clusters. It was suggested by the authors that the approach could potentially be generalized to other disease states and immunological phenotypes. Sequencing depth was assumed to be roughly uniform across donors in the presence/absence analyses, though that assumption may not hold. Some IMGT-functional V segments, including TRBV6-2 and TRBV6-3, could not be distinguished by the 87-base-pair reads and were therefore excluded. A total of around 150 TCR beta chains were listed by the study as associated with cytomegalovirus. Linkage disequilibrium might explain the correlated functional status among segregating V segments, but an unknown experimental factor could not be excluded. In a later genetic analysis, a missense DCLRE1C variant was associated with V-gene and J-gene trimming of TCR beta chains, and the association was replicated in an independent cohort. A later analysis found that HLA-associated TCR beta chains were more clonally expanded and had lower generation probabilities than equally common non-associated chains. HLA typing was unavailable for some donors at each locus, so association tests used only the typed subset. Because counts were too low, about 18 rarely observed V segments, including chromosome 9 orphons, were excluded from the earlier analysis of some 540 of the donors.

Library method: the immunoSEQ multiplex PCR assay. The multiplex PCR relied on a mix of 60 forward primers for TCR Vbeta segments and 13 reverse primers for TCR Jbeta segments. The CDR3 region of rearranged TCR beta genes was amplified from genomic DNA with a multiplex PCR assay. On the Illumina HiSeq System, the amplified TCR beta libraries were sequenced as 87-base-pair reads. Per the source publication's procedure: A later analysis counted approximately 84 million unique TCR beta chains across the 550 to 800 repertoires, and 9 million to 14 million of these chains were shared by at least two donors. To remove PCR and sequencing errors, raw reads were error-corrected and collapsed into unique sequences using a nearest-neighbor algorithm that merged closely related sequences. Alignment of CDR3 sequences to IMGT reference sequences was used to assign V, D and J gene segments. Each retained sequence needed at least a six-nucleotide match to both a V gene segment and a J gene segment. Rearrangements were called productive when the CDR3 lacked stop codons and stayed in frame with V and J; all others were non-productive. Following IMGT convention, CDR3 was defined as the stretch from the second conserved V-encoded cysteine to the conserved J-encoded phenylalanine. Sequences without an unambiguous match to a single V gene segment were excluded from the earlier analysis of approximately 560 of the donors. An earlier analysis of some 500 of the donors classified V segments as functional when productive rearrangements were above 56.7% and as segregating when the standard deviation between donors was above 5%. To diagnose cytomegalovirus status from the catalog of TCR beta chain sequences, a statistical classification framework was built. In a later analysis, TCR nucleotide sequences were compared against IMGT/GENE-DB human TR gene sequences so that V and J genes could be assigned. A later analysis assigned CDR3 sequences and most-parsimonious VDJ recombination scenarios with the TCRdist pipeline. In a later analysis, every TCR beta chain was defined by the combination of its CDR3 amino acid sequence and its V-gene family, and reads without a unique V-gene family were dropped. To address suspected cross-contamination and a sequencing artifact, a later analysis removed roughly 580 highly shared, low-generation-probability nucleotide sequences. For each public chain, a later analysis derived a clonal expansion index from normalized ranks of inferred template counts within each repertoire. A later analysis computed generation probabilities with a VDJ recombination model fitted to out-of-frame rearrangements, and checked the results against IGoR. In a later analysis, hypergeometric tests were used to score TCR-TCR, TCR-HLA and TCR-CMV co-occurrence, with a repertoire-size bias correction applied to TCR pairs. A later analysis estimated false discovery rates by permuting HLA or CMV assignments 20 times. In a later analysis, co-occurring TCRs were grouped using DBSCAN, and TCRdist sequence similarity was added for clustering within HLA-allele-positive subsets. Repertoires with fewer than 30,000 or more than 120,000 public chains, plus five repertoires with anomalous nucleotide sharing, were excluded from co-occurrence clustering. In TCRdb, the immuneACCESS table is reduced to in-frame sequences with V and J assigned. These tables do not hold every clone; where another copy was compared, an unresolved V gene accounts for under half, and the others remain unexplained. Clone size and the V and J calls come from that table; the DNA yielded D and trimming. This sample lists roughly 100,000 clones; 70% were detected once. In total, the top ten clones hold 11% of the sample.

Based on the germline V gene, the CDR1 and CDR2 sequences are SNHLY and FYNNEI. V loses 5 bases of germline sequence and J loses 4 bases, and the interval between the two ends is 24 bases. From its cysteine to its phenylalanine, the CDR3 spans 18 amino acids. Only the CDR3 DNA is retained, 54 bases long and in frame from the first base. The chain links TRBV2 with TRBJ2-1; there is no confident call for the D gene. This sequence was found in a man between 40 and 49 years old in good health and CMV-seropositive. The specimen sequenced was PBMCs. The DNA sequence reads TGTGCCAGCAGTACCCAGACGGCGTTTCAGCCTAGATACAATGAGCAGTTCTTC. The translation is CASSTQTAFQPRYNEQFF.